The rows below give T cell receptor beta chains drawn from one sample of a study of cytomegalovirus exposure and HLA in healthy donors. Profiled with immunoSEQ multiplex PCR; TCRdb holds only in-frame clones, not every one. Of around 72,000 clones in the sample, roughly 79% were seen once. The sample consisted of PBMCs. The origin of the receptors is a man aged 50-60 years in good health and CMV-seronegative. CDR3s include the opening cysteine and the closing phenylalanine or tryptophan. The order of the fields is J gene, clone size, CDR3 length, V gene, CDR3 protein. A row's size may be missing; if present it is once, few, many or a size class.

J: TRBJ2-3
size: .
length: 15
V: TRBV6-5
CDR3: CASAQVGTSTDTQYF

J: TRBJ2-5
size: .
length: 14
V: TRBV30
CDR3: CAWSTGLAGETQYF

J: TRBJ1-5
size: .
length: 12
V: TRBV7-2
CDR3: CASSSSRQPQHF

J: TRBJ2-1
size: .
length: 14
V: TRBV7-3
CDR3: CASSAEGIYNEQFF

J: TRBJ1-4
size: .
length: 15
V: TRBV5-1
CDR3: CASSGWDSGNEKLFF

J: TRBJ1-1
size: few
length: 16
V: TRBV18
CDR3: CASSPYEPGMNTEAFF

J: TRBJ1-2
size: .
length: 13
V: TRBV28
CDR3: CASSLGSRYGYTF

J: TRBJ2-7
size: .
length: 12
V: TRBV30
CDR3: CAWSLQGYEQYF

J: TRBJ2-2
size: .
length: 16
V: TRBV7-9
CDR3: CASSSAVTGSTGELFF

J: TRBJ2-7
size: .
length: 13
V: TRBV7-3
CDR3: CASSLGRGYEQYF

J: TRBJ2-1
size: .
length: 16
V: TRBV4-2
CDR3: CASSPVILAGGNEQFF

J: TRBJ1-1
size: few
length: 15
V: TRBV7-9
CDR3: CASSYGQGKRTEAFF

J: TRBJ2-3
size: .
length: 11
V: TRBV10-3
CDR3: CAISPPNTQYF

J: TRBJ1-5
size: .
length: 13
V: TRBV19
CDR3: CASSDRVNQPQHF